A single sample gave rise to the 15 T cell receptor beta chains below, sequenced in a study of response to subunit inactivated influenza vaccine. Using its own MiXCR run on the RT-PCR reads, TCRdb lists one record per CDR3 protein. The sample lists 450,000 to 700,000 distinct CDR3 sequences, around 15% occurring once. Here the sequenced sample was PBMCs from blood, taken about 13 days after vaccination. The receptors originated from a man aged 45-65 years who received an inactivated influenza vaccine.

The CDR3 reads CATSSPGHFPQETQYF. The CDR3 nucleotides read TGTGCCACCAGCTCCCCAGGCCATTTCCCACAAGAGACCCAGTACTTC. The V and J genes are TRBV15 and TRBJ2-5; unclear D gene. Trimming pared 5 bases from V and 2 bases from J, leaving 18 bases between. CDR1 is LNHNV and CDR2 is YYDKDF in the germline V gene (reference sequence). This CDR3 is built from 16 residues.

This clonotype was counted between two and nine times. CDR3 in amino acids: CASRKFFSGKNIQYF. CDR3 DNA sequence: TGTGCCAGCAGAAAATTCTTCAGCGGCAAAAACATTCAGTACTTC. The rearrangement uses TRBV11-2 and TRBJ2-4; TRBD2 is a possible D gene (5 bases). V dropped 6 bases and J dropped 3 bases, with 15 bases sitting between them. This CDR3 contains 15 residues. The germline V gene encodes CDR1 SGHAT and CDR2 FQNNGV. The full variable domain, its missing parts supplied by reference TRBV11-2 and TRBJ2-4, is EAGVAQSPRYKIIEKRQSVAFWCNPISGHATLYWYQQILGQGPKLLIQFQNNGVVDDSQLPKDRFSAERLKGVDSTLKIQPAKLEDSAVYLCASRKFFSGKNIQYFGAGTRLSVL.

The chain uses TRBV27 and TRBJ2-7; 9 bases map to TRBD1. V trimming: 6 bases; J trimming: 6 bases; junction bases outside the gene matches: 6. Germline CDR1 and CDR2: MNHEY and SMNVEV (reference sequence). CDR3 length equals 13 residues. The CDR3 DNA follows: TGTGCCAGCAGGGGACAGGGAGGTCTCGAGCAGTACTTC. This sequence encodes CASRGQGGLEQYF.

This clonotype was counted between two and nine times. The chain is built from TRBV5-6 and TRBJ2-5; D is perhaps TRBD1 or TRBD2 (6 bases each). V was trimmed by 3 bases and J by 4 bases, leaving 13 bases between them. The CDR3 totals 14 residues. Germline CDR1 is SGHDT and CDR2 is YYEEEE. CDR3 in amino acids: CASSSGADTETQYF. CDR3 coding DNA: TGTGCCAGCAGCTCGGGGGCCGATACAGAGACCCAGTACTTC.

The chain couples TRBV12-3 or TRBV12-4 to TRBJ1-2; 8 bases map to TRBD1. V lost 6 bases, J lost 7 bases, and 7 bases stayed unmatched. This CDR3 is 13 amino acids long. The CDR3 here is CASRPDRASGYTF. CDR3 in DNA: TGTGCCAGCAGGCCGGACAGGGCCTCTGGCTACACCTTC.

Only a few counts were recorded for this clonotype. The genes are TRBV10-3 and TRBJ1-3; possible D gene TRBD1, 6 bases. Germline V gene sequence: CDR1 ENHRY, CDR2 SYGVKD. V was pared by 7 bases and J by 8 bases, with 21 bases between. This CDR3 spans 15 amino acids. CDR3 in amino acids: CAIKAGGPVADTIYF. CDR3 DNA: TGTGCCATCAAGGCGGGGGGCCCTGTCGCAGACACCATATATTTT.

This rearrangement joins TRBV20-1 to TRBJ1-1; D uncertain. The CDR3 consists of 12 residues. Germline CDR1 is DFQATT and CDR2 is SNEGSKA (reference sequence). Trimming cost V 3 bases and J 4 bases, with 9 bases left between them. The CDR3 is CSASSRPTEAFF. In nucleotides, the CDR3 is TGCAGTGCTAGTAGTAGGCCCACTGAAGCTTTCTTT.

In its sample, this clonotype was seen many times. The rearrangement uses TRBV20-1 and TRBJ2-4; D may match TRBD1 or TRBD2 (7 bases each). Germline V gives CDR1 DFQATT, CDR2 SNEGSKA (reference sequence). V was pared by 0 bases and J by 12 bases, with 21 bases between. CDR3 length: 15 amino acids. DNA for the CDR3: TGCAGTGCTAGAGACCCGCAGGGGGGGGCAATGTATCAGTACTTC. Its translation is CSARDPQGGAMYQYF.

The chain has TRBV11-2 and TRBJ2-2; perhaps TRBD1 as D (7 bases). This CDR3 comprises 20 residues. Germline V lookup: CDR1 SGHAT, CDR2 FQNNGV. Trimming took off 1 base at V and 6 bases at J, with 27 bases between the two ends. The CDR3 loop reads CASSLVGGGSGYRGPGELFF. For the CDR3, the DNA is TGTGCCAGCAGCTTAGTTGGTGGAGGGTCGGGATACAGGGGACCCGGGGAGCTGTTTTTT.

This clonotype was picked up a small number of times. The rearrangement uses TRBV19 and TRBJ2-1; tentatively, D is TRBD1 (5 bases). Germline V lookup: CDR1 LNHDA, CDR2 SQIVND (reference sequence). CDR3 size: 13 residues. V was shortened by 1 base and J by 12 bases, with 13 bases between the two germline ends. CDR3 region: CASSIGSGLGQFF. The CDR3 bases are TGTGCCAGTAGTATAGGCTCAGGGCTTGGGCAGTTCTTC.

The rearrangement joins TRBV12-3 or TRBV12-4 to TRBJ2-7; D is unresolved. The V gene lost 6 bases and the J gene lost 7 bases, with 10 bases spanning the gap. The CDR3 sequence is 11 residues long. The CDR3 nucleotides read TGTGCCAGCAGCCCGTCGAGGGAGCAGTACTTC. This encodes CASSPSREQYF.

This clonotype has more than one count but fewer than ten. The chain couples TRBV15 to TRBJ2-3; D unresolved. The CDR3 loop spans 13 amino acids. Trimming pared 8 bases from V and 2 bases from J, leaving 11 bases between. Germline CDR1 is LNHNV and CDR2 is YYDKDF (reference sequence). CDR3 sequence reads: CATQIPPTDTQYF. The CDR3 region has the DNA TGTGCCACCCAAATCCCCCCCACAGATACGCAGTATTTT.

This clonotype showed up many times. The CDR3 DNA sequence: TGTGCCAGCAGTTTACGTAGGAGCCTCTACGAGCAGTACTTC. It specifies CASSLRRSLYEQYF. This chain joins TRBV28 and TRBJ2-7; no reliable D call. The V and J ends lost 2 bases and 3 bases respectively, with 11 bases between them. Germline V gene data show CDR1 as MDHEN and CDR2 as SYDVKM. The CDR3 sequence is 14 residues long.

The chain is built from TRBV5-1 and TRBJ1-1; D is ambiguous. V was shortened by 1 base and J by 3 bases, with 13 bases between the two germline ends. The CDR3 has 15 amino acids. The germline gives CDR1 SGHRS, CDR2 YFSETQ. The CDR3 nucleotides read TGCGCCAGCAGCTTGTTTGGTGGTCCGGACACTGAAGCTTTCTTT. This sequence encodes CASSLFGGPDTEAFF. Supplemented by reference TRBV5-1 and TRBJ1-1, the full variable domain reads KAGVTQTPRYLIKTRGQQVTLSCSPISGHRSVSWYQQTPGQGLQFLFEYFSETQRNKGNFPGRFSGRQFSNSRSEMNVSTLELGDSALYLCASSLFGGPDTEAFFGQGTRLTVV.

The gene calls are TRBV28 and TRBJ2-1; 10 nucleotides align to TRBD2. V was pared by 5 bases and J by 10 bases, with 11 bases of the junction left unmatched. The CDR3 totals 15 residues. Per germline, CDR1 MDHEN and CDR2 SYDVKM. CDR3: CASSPPGLAKEEQFF. The CDR3, as DNA: TGTGCCAGCAGTCCCCCGGGACTAGCGAAAGAGGAGCAGTTCTTC.